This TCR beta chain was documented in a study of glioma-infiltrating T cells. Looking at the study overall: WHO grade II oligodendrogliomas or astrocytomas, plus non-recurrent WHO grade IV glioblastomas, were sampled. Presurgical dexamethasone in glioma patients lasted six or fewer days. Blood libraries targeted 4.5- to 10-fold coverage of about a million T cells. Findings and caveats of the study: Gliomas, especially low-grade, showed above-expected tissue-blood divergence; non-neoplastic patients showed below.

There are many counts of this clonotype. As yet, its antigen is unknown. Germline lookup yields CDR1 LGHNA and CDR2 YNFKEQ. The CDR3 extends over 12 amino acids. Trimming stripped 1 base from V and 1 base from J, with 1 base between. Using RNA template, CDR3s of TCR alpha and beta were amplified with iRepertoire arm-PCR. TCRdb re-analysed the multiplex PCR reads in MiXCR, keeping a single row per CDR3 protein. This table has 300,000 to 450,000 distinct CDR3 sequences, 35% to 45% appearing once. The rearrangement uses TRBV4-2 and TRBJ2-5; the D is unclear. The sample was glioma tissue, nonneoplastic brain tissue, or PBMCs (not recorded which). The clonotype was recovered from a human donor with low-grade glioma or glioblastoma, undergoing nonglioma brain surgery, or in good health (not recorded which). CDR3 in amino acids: CASSQAQETQYF. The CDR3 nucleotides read TGTGCCAGCAGCCAAGCCCAAGAGACCCAGTACTTC.